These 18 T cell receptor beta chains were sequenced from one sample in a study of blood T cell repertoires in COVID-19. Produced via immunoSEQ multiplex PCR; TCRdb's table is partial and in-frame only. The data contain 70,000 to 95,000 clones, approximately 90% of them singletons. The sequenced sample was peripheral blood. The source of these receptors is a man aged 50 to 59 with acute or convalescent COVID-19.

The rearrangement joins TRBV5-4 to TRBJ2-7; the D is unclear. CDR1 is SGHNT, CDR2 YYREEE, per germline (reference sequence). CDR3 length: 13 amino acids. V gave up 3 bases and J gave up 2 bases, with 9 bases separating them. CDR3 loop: CASSSGFPYEQYF. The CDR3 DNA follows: TGTGCCAGCAGCTCCGGGTTCCCCTACGAGCAGTACTTC.

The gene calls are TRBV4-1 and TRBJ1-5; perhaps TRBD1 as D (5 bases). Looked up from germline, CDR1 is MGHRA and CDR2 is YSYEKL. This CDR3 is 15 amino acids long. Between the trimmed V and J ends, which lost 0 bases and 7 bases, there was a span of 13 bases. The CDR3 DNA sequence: TGCGCCAGCAGCCAAGAGCAGGGTAAACGACAGCCCCAGCATTTT. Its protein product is CASSQEQGKRQPQHF.

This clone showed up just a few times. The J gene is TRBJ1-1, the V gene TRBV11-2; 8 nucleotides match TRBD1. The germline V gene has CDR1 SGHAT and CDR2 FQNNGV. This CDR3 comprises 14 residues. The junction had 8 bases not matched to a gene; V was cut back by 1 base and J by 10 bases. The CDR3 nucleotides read TGTGCCAGCAGCTTAGGACAGGGGACGATGGCAGCTTTCTTT. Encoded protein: CASSLGQGTMAAFF.

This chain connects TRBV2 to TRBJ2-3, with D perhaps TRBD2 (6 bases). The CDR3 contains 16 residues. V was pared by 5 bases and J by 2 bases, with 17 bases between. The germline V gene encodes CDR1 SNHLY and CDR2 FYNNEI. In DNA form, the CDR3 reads TGTGCCAGCAGTATGGGACTCGGTGGGTTCACAGATACGCAGTATTTT. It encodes CASSMGLGGFTDTQYF. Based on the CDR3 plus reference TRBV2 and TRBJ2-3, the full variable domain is EPEVTQTPSHQVTQMGQEVILRCVPISNHLYFYWYRQILGQKVEFLVSFYNNEISEKSEIFDDQFSVERPDGSNFTLKIRSTKLEDSAMYFCASSMGLGGFTDTQYFGPGTRLTVL.

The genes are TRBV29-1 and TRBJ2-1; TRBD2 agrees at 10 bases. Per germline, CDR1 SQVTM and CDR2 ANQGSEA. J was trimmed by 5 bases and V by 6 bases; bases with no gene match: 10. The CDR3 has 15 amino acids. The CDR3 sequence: CSVPNTSGNHNEQFF. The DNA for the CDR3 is TGCAGCGTCCCCAATACTAGCGGGAATCACAATGAGCAGTTCTTC.

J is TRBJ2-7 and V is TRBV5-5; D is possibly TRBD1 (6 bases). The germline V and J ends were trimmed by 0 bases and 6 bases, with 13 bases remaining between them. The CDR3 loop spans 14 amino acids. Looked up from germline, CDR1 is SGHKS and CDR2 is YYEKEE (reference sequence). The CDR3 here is CASSLEQGGGEQYV. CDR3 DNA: TGTGCCAGCAGCTTGGAACAGGGCGGAGGCGAGCAGTACGTC.

The CDR3 sequence is CASAGQPHTDTQYF. The CDR3 bases are TGTGCCAGTGCGGGACAGCCCCACACAGATACGCAGTATTTT. This rearrangement joins TRBV19 to TRBJ2-3; a possible D gene is TRBD1 (7 bases). Germline V CDR1 and CDR2: LNHDA, SQIVND (reference sequence). This CDR3 comprises 14 residues. The V and J ends lost 8 bases and 2 bases respectively, with 14 bases between them.

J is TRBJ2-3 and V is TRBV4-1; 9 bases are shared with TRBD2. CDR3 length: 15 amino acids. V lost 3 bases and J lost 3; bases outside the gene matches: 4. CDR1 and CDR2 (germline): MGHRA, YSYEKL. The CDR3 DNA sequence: TGCGCCAGCAGCCATATAGCGGGGGAGACAGATACGCAGTATTTT. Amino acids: CASSHIAGETDTQYF.

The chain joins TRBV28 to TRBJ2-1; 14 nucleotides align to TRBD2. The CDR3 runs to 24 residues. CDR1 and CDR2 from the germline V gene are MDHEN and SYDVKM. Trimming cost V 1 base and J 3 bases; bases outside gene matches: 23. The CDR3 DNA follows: TGTGCCAGCAGTTTATCCCGTCCCAAAAACGGACTAGCGGGAGGTCGTACAATCTACAATGAGCAGTTCTTC. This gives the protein CASSLSRPKNGLAGGRTIYNEQFF. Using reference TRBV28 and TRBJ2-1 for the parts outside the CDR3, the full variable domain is DVKVTQSSRYLVKRTGEKVFLECVQDMDHENMFWYRQDPGLGLRLIYFSYDVKMKEKGDIPEGYSVSREKKERFSLILESASTNQTSMYLCASSLSRPKNGLAGGRTIYNEQFFGPGTRLTVL.

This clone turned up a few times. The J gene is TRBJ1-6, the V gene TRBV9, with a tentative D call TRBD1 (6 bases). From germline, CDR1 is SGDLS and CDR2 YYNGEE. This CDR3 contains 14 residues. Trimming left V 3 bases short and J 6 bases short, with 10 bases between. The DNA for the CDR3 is TGTGCCAGCAGCGAAGGGACAATTAATTCACCCCTCCACTTT. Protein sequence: CASSEGTINSPLHF.

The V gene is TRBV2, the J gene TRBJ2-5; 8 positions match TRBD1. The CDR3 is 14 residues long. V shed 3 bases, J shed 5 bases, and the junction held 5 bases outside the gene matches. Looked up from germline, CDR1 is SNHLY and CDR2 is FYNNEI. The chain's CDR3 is CASSESGGRETQYF. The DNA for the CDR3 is TGTGCCAGCAGTGAGTCAGGGGGCCGCGAGACCCAGTACTTC.

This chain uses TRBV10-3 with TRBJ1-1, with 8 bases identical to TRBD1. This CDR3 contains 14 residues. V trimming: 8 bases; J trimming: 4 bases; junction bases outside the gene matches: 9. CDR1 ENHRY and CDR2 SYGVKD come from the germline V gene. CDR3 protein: CAIWPGGFGTEAFF. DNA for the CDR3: TGTGCCATCTGGCCAGGGGGCTTTGGCACTGAAGCTTTCTTT.

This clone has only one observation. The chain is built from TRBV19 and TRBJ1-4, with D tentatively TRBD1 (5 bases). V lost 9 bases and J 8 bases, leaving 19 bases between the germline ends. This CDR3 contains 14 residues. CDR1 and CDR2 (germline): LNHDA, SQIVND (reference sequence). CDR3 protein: CASHNRGLGEKLFF. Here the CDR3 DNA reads TGTGCCAGCCATAACCGGGGACTCGGGGAAAAACTGTTTTTT.

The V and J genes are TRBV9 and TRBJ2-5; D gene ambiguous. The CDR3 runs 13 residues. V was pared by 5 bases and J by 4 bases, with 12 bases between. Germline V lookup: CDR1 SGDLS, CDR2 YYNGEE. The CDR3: CASSRKSGETQYF. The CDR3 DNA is TGTGCCAGCAGTCGCAAATCGGGAGAGACCCAGTACTTC.

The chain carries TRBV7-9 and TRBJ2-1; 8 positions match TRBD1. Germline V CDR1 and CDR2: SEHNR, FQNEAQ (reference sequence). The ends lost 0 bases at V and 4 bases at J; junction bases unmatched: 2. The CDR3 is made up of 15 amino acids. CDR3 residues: CASSLADRGYNEQFF. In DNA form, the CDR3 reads TGTGCCAGCAGCTTAGCAGACAGGGGATACAATGAGCAGTTCTTC.

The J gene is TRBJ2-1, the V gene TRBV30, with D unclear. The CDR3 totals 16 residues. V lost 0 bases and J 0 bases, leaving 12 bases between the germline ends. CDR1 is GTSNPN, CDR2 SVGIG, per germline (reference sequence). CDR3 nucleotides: TGTGCCTGGAGTGTGTCTAGAGCTAACTCCTACAATGAGCAGTTCTTC. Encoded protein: CAWSVSRANSYNEQFF.

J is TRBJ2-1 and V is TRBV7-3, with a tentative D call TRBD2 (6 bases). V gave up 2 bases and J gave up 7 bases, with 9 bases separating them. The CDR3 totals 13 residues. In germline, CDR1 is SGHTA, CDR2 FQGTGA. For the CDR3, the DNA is TGTGCCAGCAGCTTAGCGGAGGGAAATGAGCAGTTCTTC. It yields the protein CASSLAEGNEQFF.

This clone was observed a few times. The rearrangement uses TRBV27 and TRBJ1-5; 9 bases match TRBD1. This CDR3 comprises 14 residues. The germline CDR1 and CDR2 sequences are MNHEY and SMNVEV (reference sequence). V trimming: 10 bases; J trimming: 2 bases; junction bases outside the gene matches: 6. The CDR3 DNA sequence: TGTGCCAAAAGGACAGGGGTTGGCAATCAGCCCCAGCATTTT. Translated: CAKRTGVGNQPQHF.